Listed here are 32 T cell receptor beta chains from one sample, sequenced in a study of blood T cell repertoires in COVID-19. Generated by immunoSEQ multiplex PCR, the TCRdb table keeps only in-frame clones and is missing some. This table has around 220,000 clones, over 75% appearing once. Sequenced input: peripheral blood. Receptor source: a human donor in a cohort sampled during active COVID-19.

The chain links TRBV21-1 to TRBJ2-7; TRBD2 was called by the table and not checked on the DNA. TRBV21-1 is listed as a pseudogene. The CDR3 sequence is 10 residues long. The CDR3 loop reads CASSTGDSRV. In DNA, the CDR3 is TGTGCCAGCAGCACGGGGGACTCGCGAGTC.

This clone was counted only a few times. The chain is built from TRBV5-4 and TRBJ1-2; 8 bases are shared with TRBD1. The trim removed 6 bases at V and 5 bases at J, leaving 9 bases unmatched. This CDR3 comprises 14 residues. Germline CDR1 and CDR2: SGHNT and YYREEE (reference sequence). In DNA, the CDR3 is TGTGCCAGCAACCTGGACAGGGCTGCATATGGCTACACCTTC. Its translation is CASNLDRAAYGYTF. Based on the CDR3 plus reference TRBV5-4 and TRBJ1-2, the full variable domain is ETGVTQSPTHLIKTRGQQVTLRCSSQSGHNTVSWYQQALGQGPQFIFQYYREEENGRGNFPPRFSGLQFPNYSSELNVNALELDDSALYLCASNLDRAAYGYTFGSGTRLTVV.

Points on this clone: The same CDR3 is also encoded by other DNA sequences in this sample. The chain couples TRBV24-1 to TRBJ1-2; unclear D gene. CDR3 length: 13 amino acids. Trimming removed 3 bases at V and 4 bases at J, with 8 bases between. Germline lookup yields CDR1 KGHDR and CDR2 SFDVKD. Here the CDR3 reads CATSDTGSYGYTF. The CDR3 DNA follows: TGTGCCACCAGTGATACGGGAAGCTATGGCTACACCTTC.

V usage is TRBV28 and J usage is TRBJ2-3; the match to TRBD1 covers 9 bases. CDR3 length equals 14 residues. J gave up 5 bases and V 7 bases, and 7 bases lay outside the gene matches. Germline assignment: CDR1 MDHEN and CDR2 SYDVKM. The CDR3 nucleotides read TGTGCCAGCAACAACAGGGGGCGGGGAGATACGCAGTATTTT. It codes for CASNNRGRGDTQYF.

This sequence joins TRBV7-2 and TRBJ1-3; D is perhaps TRBD1 (5 bases). Trimming took 2 bases from V and 0 from J, leaving 8 bases between them. The CDR3 is made up of 15 amino acids. Germline loops: CDR1 SGHTA, CDR2 FQGNSA. The DNA for the CDR3 is TGTGCCAGCAGCTTACAGGGATCCTCTGGAAACACCATATATTTT. This gives the protein CASSLQGSSGNTIYF.

The chain combines TRBV13 with TRBJ2-7; 7 bases agree with TRBD2. Trimming took 3 bases from V and 0 from J; bases not matched to a gene: 11. Germline V gene lookup returns CDR1 PRHDT and CDR2 FYEKMQ (reference sequence). CDR3 length equals 17 residues. CDR3 loop: CASSFGVAGLSSYEQYF. CDR3 DNA: TGTGCCAGCAGCTTTGGGGTAGCGGGTTTAAGCTCCTACGAGCAGTACTTC.

The V call is TRBV28, the J call TRBJ1-6, with D possibly TRBD1 on 5 matching bases. Trimming stripped 0 bases from V and 9 bases from J, with 15 bases between. The CDR3 sequence is 16 residues long. Germline assignment: CDR1 MDHEN and CDR2 SYDVKM. CDR3 sequence (DNA): TGTGCCAGCAGTTTATGGTCCGACAGTTCCACTTCACCCCTCCACTTT. As protein: CASSLWSDSSTSPLHF.

The J gene is TRBJ1-3, the V gene TRBV28; D call uncertain. This CDR3 is 16 amino acids long. V lost 2 bases, J lost 1 base, and 12 bases lay in between. In germline, CDR1 is MDHEN, CDR2 SYDVKM. CDR3 in amino acids: CASSLMRRSSGNTIYF. As DNA, the CDR3 is TGTGCCAGCAGTTTAATGAGGCGGTCATCTGGAAACACCATATATTTT.

The chain combines TRBV7-9 with TRBJ2-7; 10 positions agree with TRBD2. Germline V gene lookup returns CDR1 SEHNR and CDR2 FQNEAQ (reference sequence). J lost 10 bases, V lost 6 bases, and 9 bases had no gene match. This CDR3 region has 13 residues. In nucleotides, the CDR3 is TGTGCCAGCAGTCCGGGACTAGCGAGGTTCCAGTACTTC. This sequence encodes CASSPGLARFQYF.

J is TRBJ1-1 and V is TRBV4-1; D gene unclear. Germline CDR1 and CDR2: MGHRA and YSYEKL. The V and J ends lost 4 bases and 1 base respectively, with 16 bases between them. The CDR3 contains 16 residues. In DNA form, the CDR3 reads TGCGCCAGCAGCCTAAGGAGTCCGATAACGAACACTGAAGCTTTCTTT. The encoded protein is CASSLRSPITNTEAFF.

The gene calls are TRBV5-1 and TRBJ2-5, with D tentatively TRBD1 (5 bases). Trimming took 0 bases from V and 3 from J, leaving 9 bases between them. CDR3 size: 14 residues. The V gene's germline CDR1 is SGHRS and CDR2 YFSETQ. CDR3 bases: TGCGCCAGCAGCTTGGGGGGCAGGGAAGAGACCCAGTACTTC. It is translated as CASSLGGREETQYF.

The J gene is TRBJ2-7, the V gene TRBV18; D not certain. The germline gives CDR1 KGHSH, CDR2 LQKENI. The CDR3 has 14 residues. V shed 2 bases and J shed 2 bases, with 10 bases lying between them. The CDR3 DNA follows: TGTGCCAGCTCACCAACAGCCCTGACCTACGAGCAGTACTTC. Its protein product is CASSPTALTYEQYF.

The CDR3 reads CASSSDRDTEAFF. CDR3 DNA: TGTGCCAGCAGCTCGGACAGGGACACTGAAGCTTTCTTT. This sequence joins TRBV7-2 and TRBJ1-1, with 8 bases that match TRBD1. V lost 4 bases to trimming and J lost 3 bases; unmatched junction nucleotides: 1. This CDR3 is built from 13 residues. CDR1 SGHTA and CDR2 FQGNSA come from the germline V gene.

CDR3 coding DNA: TGTGCCAGCAGTTTGGGCAGTTCGGTCTATGGCTACACCTTC. This gives the protein CASSLGSSVYGYTF. V is TRBV28 and J is TRBJ1-2, with D unclear. This CDR3 has 14 amino acids. Per germline, CDR1 MDHEN and CDR2 SYDVKM. Trimming cost V 3 bases and J 4 bases, with 12 bases left between them.

This chain links TRBV19 with TRBJ2-7, with 7 positions matching TRBD2. CDR3 size: 15 residues. The V segment lost 1 base and the J segment 0 bases; nucleotides outside the gene matches: 3. In germline, CDR1 is LNHDA, CDR2 SQIVND (reference sequence). The CDR3 coding sequence is TGTGCCAGTAGTATAGCGGCTAGCGGCTCCTACGAGCAGTACTTC. Amino acids: CASSIAASGSYEQYF.

The CDR3 here is CASSEARAGGAEKLFF. CDR3 DNA: TGTGCCAGCAGTGAAGCAAGGGCAGGGGGCGCCGAAAAACTGTTTTTT. This chain links TRBV25-1 with TRBJ1-4; 8 bases are shared with TRBD1. This CDR3 region has 16 residues. Germline CDR1 MGHDK, CDR2 SYGVNS. V dropped 2 bases and J dropped 8; count of bases not matched to a gene: 10.

The CDR3 region has the DNA TGTGCCAGCAGCTTAGCGAAACCTATGAAGCTCGAAAAACTGTTTTTT. Its translation: CASSLAKPMKLEKLFF. The rearrangement joins TRBV7-2 to TRBJ1-4, with D unresolved. V was clipped by 0 bases and J by 8 bases, with 16 bases between them. Germline values: CDR1 SGHTA, CDR2 FQGNSA. The CDR3 has 16 residues.

This chain uses TRBV13 with TRBJ2-2; TRBD1 matches 10 bases. The CDR3 length is 16 residues. The germline V gene encodes CDR1 PRHDT and CDR2 FYEKMQ (reference sequence). V lost 3 bases and J lost 4; bases outside the gene matches: 5. The CDR3 DNA sequence: TGTGCCAGCAGCTTGACAGGGGGCATGGGCACCGGGGAGCTGTTTTTT. This translates into CASSLTGGMGTGELFF.

The V and J genes are TRBV27 and TRBJ2-3; 8 bases agree with TRBD2. Germline lookup yields CDR1 MNHEY and CDR2 SMNVEV (reference sequence). The V segment lost 5 bases and the J segment 6 bases; nucleotides outside the gene matches: 7. The CDR3 is 14 residues long. This CDR3 is CASSERERGDTQYF. Here the CDR3 DNA reads TGTGCCAGCAGTGAGCGGGAGAGAGGGGATACGCAGTATTTT.

This clone appeared once. The chain joins TRBV6-1 to TRBJ2-4; D might be TRBD1 (5 bases). Germline V gene sequence: CDR1 MNHNS, CDR2 SASEGT. The CDR3 extends over 16 amino acids. Trimming pared 3 bases from V and 1 base from J, leaving 13 bases between. CDR3 in DNA: TGTGCCAGCAGTGAGGGGAACAGGATGGCCAAAAACATTCAGTACTTC. Translation: CASSEGNRMAKNIQYF.

The table lists this clone with a few counts. The chain combines TRBV2 with TRBJ2-2; tentatively, D is TRBD2 (6 bases). CDR1 is SNHLY, CDR2 FYNNEI, per germline. V was trimmed by 8 bases and J by 1 base, leaving 17 bases between them. The CDR3 runs 16 residues. The CDR3 spells CASGDSLTQNTGELFF. The CDR3 coding sequence is TGTGCCAGCGGGGACTCGCTAACGCAGAACACCGGGGAGCTGTTTTTT.

The chain has TRBV11-2 and TRBJ2-7, with D tentatively TRBD2 (6 bases). This CDR3 spans 14 amino acids. Trimming stripped 3 bases from V and 0 bases from J, with 9 bases between. Germline V gene sequence: CDR1 SGHAT, CDR2 FQNNGV. The CDR3 loop reads CASSFYGSSYEQYF. The CDR3 nucleotides are TGTGCCAGCAGCTTTTACGGGAGCTCCTACGAGCAGTACTTC.

This chain links TRBV19 with TRBJ2-1; D remains unclear. Germline-derived CDR1 and CDR2 are LNHDA and SQIVND (reference sequence). The CDR3 has 12 residues. Trimming left V 7 bases short and J 6 bases short, with 10 bases between. DNA of the CDR3: TGTGCCAGTACTAGAGGCGGCAATGAGCAGTTCTTC. Translating it yields CASTRGGNEQFF.

This clone appeared once. The chain links TRBV19 to TRBJ2-5, with a possible D match to TRBD1 (7 bases). This CDR3 has 14 residues. The V gene's germline CDR1 is LNHDA and CDR2 SQIVND (reference sequence). Deletions cut 6 bases from V and 1 base from J, with 12 bases between. The CDR3 sequence is CASSRRDSQETQYF. The CDR3 DNA reads as TGTGCCAGTAGCCGGAGGGACAGCCAAGAGACCCAGTACTTC.

The chain uses TRBV7-9 and TRBJ1-1; D is undetermined. V was clipped by 6 bases and J by 3 bases, with 14 bases between them. Germline V gene sequence: CDR1 SEHNR, CDR2 FQNEAQ (reference sequence). The CDR3 extends over 14 amino acids. The CDR3 DNA follows: TGTGCCAGCAGTCGGAGTTGGGGAGACACTGAAGCTTTCTTT. It is translated as CASSRSWGDTEAFF.

The chain combines TRBV3-1 (or the pseudogene TRBV3-2) with TRBJ2-1; D remains unclear. V was clipped by 4 bases and J by 2 bases, with 12 bases between them. The CDR3 length is 15 residues. Germline V lookup: CDR1 LGHDT, CDR2 YNNKEL (reference sequence). The CDR3 coding sequence is TGTGCCAGCAGCCTTGCTACGGTTCCCTACAATGAGCAGTTCTTC. Amino acids: CASSLATVPYNEQFF.

This CDR3 is CASSSRTAQVNEQYF. Here the CDR3 DNA reads TGTGCCAGCAGCTCACGGACAGCCCAAGTGAACGAGCAGTACTTC. The chain has TRBV11-2 and TRBJ2-7, with a possible D match to TRBD1 (6 bases). The germline V gene has CDR1 SGHAT and CDR2 FQNNGV. This CDR3 is built from 15 residues. V lost 4 bases and J lost 5, with 18 bases in between.

The chain links TRBV18 to TRBJ1-5; 7 positions agree with TRBD1. CDR3 length: 14 amino acids. The V and J ends lost 4 bases and 7 bases, in that order; junction bases with no gene match: 7. Germline assignment: CDR1 KGHSH and CDR2 LQKENI. CDR3 coding DNA: TGTGCCAGCTCACTTGACAGGGAGAGGCAGCCCCAGCATTTT. Translating gives CASSLDRERQPQHF.

This clone was observed a single time. This chain joins TRBV5-1 and TRBJ1-2; D is possibly TRBD1 (5 bases). The CDR3 is 13 residues long. V was shortened by 4 bases and J by 6 bases, with 13 bases between the two germline ends. Germline values: CDR1 SGHRS, CDR2 YFSETQ. CDR3 nucleotide sequence: TGCGCCAGCAGCGCCGCCCAGGGCCATGGCTACACCTTC. Translated: CASSAAQGHGYTF.

This chain connects TRBV29-1 to TRBJ1-1; 9 bases match TRBD1. Germline lookup yields CDR1 SQVTM and CDR2 ANQGSEA. V gave up 7 bases and J gave up 4 bases; unmatched junction bases: 7. The CDR3 runs 13 residues. CDR3 nucleotides: TGCAGCGCTCACAGGGGGCGCCCCACTGAAGCTTTCTTT. Residues: CSAHRGRPTEAFF.

Concerning this clone itself: At one of its ends the junction is not consistent with the germline gene, which may arise from a read error. The rearrangement uses TRBV9 and TRBJ2-7; 9 bases are shared with TRBD2. The CDR3 loop spans 17 amino acids. CDR1 and CDR2 from the germline V gene are SGDLS and YYNGEE. This CDR3 is CPPRVEGGLAGFYEQYF. CDR3 DNA sequence: TGCCCCCCCCGCGTCGAGGGGGGGCTAGCGGGGTTCTACGAGCAGTACTTC. Variable domain in full (rest from reference TRBV9 and TRBJ2-7): DSGVTQTPKHLITATGQRVTLRCSPRSGDLSVYWYQQSLDQGLQFLIQYYNGEERAKGNILERFSAQQFPDLHSELNLSSLELGDSALYFCPPRVEGGLAGFYEQYFGPGTRLTVT.

The V gene is TRBV5-1, the J gene TRBJ2-1, with a weak D call TRBD1 (6 bases). The ends were cut back, 1 base at V and 9 bases at J, with 8 bases in the middle. Germline V CDR1 and CDR2: SGHRS, YFSETQ. The CDR3 runs 12 residues. The CDR3 region is CASSLRGGEQFF. The CDR3 nucleotides are TGCGCCAGCAGCTTGCGAGGGGGTGAGCAGTTCTTC.